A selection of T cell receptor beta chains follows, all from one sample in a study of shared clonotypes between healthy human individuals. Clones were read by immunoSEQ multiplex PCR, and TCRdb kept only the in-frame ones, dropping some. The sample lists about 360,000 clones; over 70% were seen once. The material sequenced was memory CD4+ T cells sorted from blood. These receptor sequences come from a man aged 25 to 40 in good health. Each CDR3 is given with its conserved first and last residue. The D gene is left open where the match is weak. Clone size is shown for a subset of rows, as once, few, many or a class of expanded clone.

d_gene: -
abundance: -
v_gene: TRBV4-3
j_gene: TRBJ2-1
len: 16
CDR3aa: CASSPGPESSYNEQFF
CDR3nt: TGCGCCAGCAGCCCCGGCCCGGAGAGCTCCTACAATGAGCAGTTCTTC

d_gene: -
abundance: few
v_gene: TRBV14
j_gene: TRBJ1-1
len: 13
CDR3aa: CASSQWLNTEAFF
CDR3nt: TGTGCCAGCAGCCAATGGCTGAACACTGAAGCTTTCTTT

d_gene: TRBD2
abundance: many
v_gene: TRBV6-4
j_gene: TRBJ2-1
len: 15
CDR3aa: CASSESSGSYNEQFF
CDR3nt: TGTGCCAGCAGTGAATCTAGCGGGAGCTACAATGAGCAGTTCTTC

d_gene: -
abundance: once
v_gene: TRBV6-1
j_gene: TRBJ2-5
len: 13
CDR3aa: CASKGTTQTTQYF
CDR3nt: TGTGCCAGCAAGGGGACAACACAGACGACCCAGTACTTC

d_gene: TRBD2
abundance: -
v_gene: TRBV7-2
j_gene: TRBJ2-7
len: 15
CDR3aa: CASSLGGSGGYEQYF
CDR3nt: TGTGCCAGCAGCTTGGGGGGGAGTGGCGGTTACGAGCAGTACTTC

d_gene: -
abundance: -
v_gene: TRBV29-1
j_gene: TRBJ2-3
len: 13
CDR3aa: CSVERGVSETQYF
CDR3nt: TGCAGCGTTGAAAGGGGGGTAAGCGAGACGCAGTATTTT

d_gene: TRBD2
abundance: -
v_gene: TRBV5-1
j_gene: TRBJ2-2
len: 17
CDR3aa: CASSLSSAGASTGELFF
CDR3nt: TGCGCCAGCAGCTTGTCATCAGCGGGAGCTAGCACCGGGGAGCTGTTTTTT

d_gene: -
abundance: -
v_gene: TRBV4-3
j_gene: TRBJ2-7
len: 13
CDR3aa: CASSQASGYEQYF
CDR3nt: TGCGCCAGCAGCCAAGCTTCCGGGTACGAGCAGTACTTC

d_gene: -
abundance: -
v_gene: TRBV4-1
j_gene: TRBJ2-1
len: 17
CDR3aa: CASSLTPGPNSYNEQFF
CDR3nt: TGCGCCAGCAGCCTCACCCCCGGACCAAACTCCTACAATGAGCAGTTCTTC

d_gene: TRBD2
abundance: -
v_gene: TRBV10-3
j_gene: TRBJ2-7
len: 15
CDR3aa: CAIRTSGTSAYEQYF
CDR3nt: TGTGCCATCAGGACATCCGGGACTAGTGCCTACGAGCAGTACTTC

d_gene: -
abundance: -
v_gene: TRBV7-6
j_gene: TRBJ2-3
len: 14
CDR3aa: CASSLQGYTDTQYF
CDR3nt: TGTGCCAGCAGCTTGCAGGGTTATACAGATACGCAGTATTTT

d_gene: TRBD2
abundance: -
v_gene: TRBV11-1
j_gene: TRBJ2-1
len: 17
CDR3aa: CASRLAGGLGSYNEQFF
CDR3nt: TGTGCCAGCCGACTAGCGGGAGGGTTGGGCTCCTACAATGAGCAGTTCTTC

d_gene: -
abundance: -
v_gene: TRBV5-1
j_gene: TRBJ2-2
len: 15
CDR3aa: CASSLVQGVTGELFF
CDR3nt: TGCGCCAGCAGCTTGGTGCAAGGTGTCACCGGGGAGCTGTTTTTT

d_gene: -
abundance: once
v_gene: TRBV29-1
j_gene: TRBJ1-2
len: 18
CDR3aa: CSVEGWGTKDLANYGYTF
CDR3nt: TGCAGCGTCGAAGGGTGGGGGACAAAGGATTTAGCTAACTATGGCTACACCTTC

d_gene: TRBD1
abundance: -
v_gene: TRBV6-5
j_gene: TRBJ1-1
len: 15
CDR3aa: CASSYSSGRGPEAFF
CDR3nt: TGTGCCAGCAGTTACTCGAGCGGCAGGGGGCCTGAAGCTTTCTTT

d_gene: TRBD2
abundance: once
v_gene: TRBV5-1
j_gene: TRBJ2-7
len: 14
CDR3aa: CASSSTSGSYEQYF
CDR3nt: TGCGCCAGCAGCTCGACTAGCGGGAGTTACGAGCAGTACTTC

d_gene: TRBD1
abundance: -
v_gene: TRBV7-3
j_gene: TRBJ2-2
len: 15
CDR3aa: CASSLDRANTGELFF
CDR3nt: TGTGCCAGCAGTTTGGACAGGGCAAACACCGGGGAGCTGTTTTTT

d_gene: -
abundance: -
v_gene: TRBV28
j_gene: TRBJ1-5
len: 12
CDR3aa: CASSLGHSPQHF
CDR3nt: TGTGCCAGCAGTTTAGGTCATTCGCCCCAGCATTTT

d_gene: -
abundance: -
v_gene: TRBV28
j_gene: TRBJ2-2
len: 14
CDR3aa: CASSFAGLPGELFF
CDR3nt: TGTGCCAGCAGTTTTGCGGGGTTGCCCGGGGAGCTGTTTTTT

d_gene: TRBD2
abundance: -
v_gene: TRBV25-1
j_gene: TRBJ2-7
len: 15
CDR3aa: CASSESSGASYEQYF
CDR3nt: TGTGCCAGCAGTGAATCTAGCGGGGCCTCCTACGAGCAGTACTTC

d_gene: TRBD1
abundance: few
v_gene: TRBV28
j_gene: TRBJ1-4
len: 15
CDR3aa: CASSGKGQAAGKLFF
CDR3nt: TGTGCCAGCAGTGGTAAAGGACAGGCCGCGGGGAAACTGTTTTTT

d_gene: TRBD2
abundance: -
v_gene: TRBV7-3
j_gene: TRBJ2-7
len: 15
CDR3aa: CASSQTAGRAYEQYF
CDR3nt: TGTGCCAGCAGCCAGACAGCGGGACGGGCCTACGAGCAGTACTTC

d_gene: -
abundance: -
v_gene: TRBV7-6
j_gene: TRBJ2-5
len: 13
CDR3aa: CASSLVTQETQYF
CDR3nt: TGTGCCAGCAGCTTAGTGACCCAAGAGACCCAGTACTTC

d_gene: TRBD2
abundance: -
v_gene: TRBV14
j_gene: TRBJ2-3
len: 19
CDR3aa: CASSHRLAGVRGRTDTQYF
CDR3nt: TGTGCCAGCAGCCATCGACTAGCGGGAGTACGGGGTAGAACAGATACGCAGTATTTT

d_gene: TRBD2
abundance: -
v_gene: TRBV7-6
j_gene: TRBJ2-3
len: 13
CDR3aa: CASSPSGIPTQYF
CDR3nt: TGTGCCAGCAGCCCAAGCGGGATACCTACGCAGTATTTT

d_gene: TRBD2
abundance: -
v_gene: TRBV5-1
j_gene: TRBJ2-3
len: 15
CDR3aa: CASSSGTSNPDTQYF
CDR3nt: TGCGCCAGCAGTTCCGGGACTAGCAATCCAGATACGCAGTATTTT

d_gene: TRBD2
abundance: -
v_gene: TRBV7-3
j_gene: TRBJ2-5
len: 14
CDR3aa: CASSLAGGPETQYF
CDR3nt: TGTGCCAGCAGTTTAGCGGGAGGGCCTGAGACCCAGTACTTC

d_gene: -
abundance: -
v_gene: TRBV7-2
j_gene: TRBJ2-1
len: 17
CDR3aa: CASSLGISRSRDNEQFF
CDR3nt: TGTGCCAGCAGCTTAGGAATATCGCGGAGTCGGGACAATGAGCAGTTCTTC

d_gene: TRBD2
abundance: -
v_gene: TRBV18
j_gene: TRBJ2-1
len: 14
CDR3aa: CASSPEREGIEQFF
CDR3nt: TGTGCCAGCTCCCCTGAACGGGAGGGGATTGAGCAGTTCTTC

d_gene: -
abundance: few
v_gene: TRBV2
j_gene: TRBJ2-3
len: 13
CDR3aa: CASEASGTDTQYF
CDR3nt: TGTGCCAGCGAGGCTAGCGGCACAGATACGCAGTATTTT

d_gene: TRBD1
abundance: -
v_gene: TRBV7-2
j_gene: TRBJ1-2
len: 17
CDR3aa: CASSLDSWGQGGDGYTF
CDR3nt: TGTGCCAGCAGCTTAGACTCATGGGGACAGGGCGGGGATGGCTACACCTTC

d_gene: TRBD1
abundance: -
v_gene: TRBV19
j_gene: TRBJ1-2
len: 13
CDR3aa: CASSIGQGYGYTF
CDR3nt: TGTGCCAGTAGTATAGGACAGGGGTATGGCTACACCTTC

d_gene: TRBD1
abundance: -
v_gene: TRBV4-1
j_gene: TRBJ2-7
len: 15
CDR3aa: CASSPGDRASYEQYF
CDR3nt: TGCGCCAGCAGCCCAGGGGACAGAGCCTCCTACGAGCAGTACTTC

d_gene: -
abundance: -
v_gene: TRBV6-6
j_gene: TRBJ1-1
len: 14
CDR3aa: CASSYIGQPQKAFF
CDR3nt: TGTGCCAGCAGTTACATAGGACAGCCGCAGAAAGCTTTCTTT

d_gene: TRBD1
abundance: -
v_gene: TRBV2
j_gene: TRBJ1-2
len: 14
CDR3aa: CASGKGGDRYGYTF
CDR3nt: TGTGCCAGCGGGAAAGGGGGCGATAGATATGGCTACACCTTC

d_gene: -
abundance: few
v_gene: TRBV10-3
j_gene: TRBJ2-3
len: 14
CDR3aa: CAISGTTSTDTQYF
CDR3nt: TGTGCCATCAGTGGTACTACTAGCACAGATACGCAGTATTTT

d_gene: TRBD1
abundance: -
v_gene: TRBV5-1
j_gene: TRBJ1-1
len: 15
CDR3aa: CASSNPGQQNTEAFF
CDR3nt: TGCGCCAGCAGCAATCCGGGACAGCAGAACACTGAAGCTTTCTTT

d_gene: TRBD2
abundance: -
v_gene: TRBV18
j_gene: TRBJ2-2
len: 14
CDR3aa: CASPGLAGAGELFF
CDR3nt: TGTGCCAGCCCAGGACTAGCGGGAGCCGGGGAGCTGTTTTTT

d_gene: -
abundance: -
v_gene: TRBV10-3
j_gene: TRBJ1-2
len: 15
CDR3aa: CAISEPRRGDYGYTF
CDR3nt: TGTGCCATCAGTGAGCCCCGAAGGGGCGACTATGGCTACACCTTC

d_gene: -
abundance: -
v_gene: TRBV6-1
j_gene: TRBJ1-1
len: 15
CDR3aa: CASSEGGTRPTEAFF
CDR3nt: TGTGCCAGCAGTGAAGGTGGCACCCGACCCACTGAAGCTTTCTTT

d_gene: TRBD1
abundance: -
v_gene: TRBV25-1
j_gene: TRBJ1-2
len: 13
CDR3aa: CATLLDRGGGYTF
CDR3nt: TGTGCCACGCTACTGGACAGGGGAGGTGGCTACACCTTC

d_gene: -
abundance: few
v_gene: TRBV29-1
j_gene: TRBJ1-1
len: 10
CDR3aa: CSVVPGRAFF
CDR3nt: TGCAGCGTTGTCCCAGGGCGAGCTTTCTTT